A selection of T cell receptor beta chains follows, all from one sample in a study of cytomegalovirus exposure and HLA in healthy donors. The data were produced by immunoSEQ multiplex PCR, yet TCRdb's version contains in-frame clones alone and is incomplete. This table lists 75,000 to 85,000 clones. Sequencing input: PBMCs. The receptors derive from a man aged 18-30 years in good health and CMV-seropositive. Both conserved end residues are trimmed from each CDR3. Each record gives: V gene, CDR3 protein.

V gene: TRBV7-9
CDR3 protein: ASSLPGQLVYSAEAF

V gene: TRBV7-2
CDR3 protein: ASSLAQGVYTGELF

V gene: TRBV25-1
CDR3 protein: ASTHSEWELF

V gene: TRBV2
CDR3 protein: ASSDRTDLAGDQPQH

V gene: TRBV7-9
CDR3 protein: ASSSDRRTGELF

V gene: TRBV25-1
CDR3 protein: ASGGPTGSPLH

V gene: TRBV9
CDR3 protein: ASSPQLAGVFYEQY

V gene: TRBV11-1
CDR3 protein: ASSLTTGLGETQY

V gene: TRBV7-9
CDR3 protein: ASSFSGTGMNYGYT

V gene: TRBV27
CDR3 protein: ASSFRDTQETQY

V gene: TRBV11-2
CDR3 protein: ASSFGISGNTIY

V gene: TRBV27
CDR3 protein: ASSLSGTGAGYT

V gene: TRBV27
CDR3 protein: ASRLLAGRSWREQY

V gene: TRBV2
CDR3 protein: ASSALSGANVLT

V gene: TRBV28
CDR3 protein: ASSQPGTWSSYNSPLH

V gene: TRBV28
CDR3 protein: ASSAPDSFYEQY

V gene: TRBV10-2
CDR3 protein: ASSEQGSPLH

V gene: TRBV6-1
CDR3 protein: ASSDSIGQHNQPRH

V gene: TRBV4-1
CDR3 protein: ASSQDHGLAGVDEQY

V gene: TRBV11-2
CDR3 protein: ASSSHRGTEAF

V gene: TRBV28
CDR3 protein: ASRTTNQPQH

V gene: TRBV27
CDR3 protein: ASSFPGDEQY

V gene: TRBV5-1
CDR3 protein: ASRKTEGEQF

V gene: TRBV7-2
CDR3 protein: ASSTRGGNTEAF

V gene: TRBV9
CDR3 protein: ASTDSTNEKLF

V gene: TRBV30
CDR3 protein: AWGQGNEKLF

V gene: TRBV6-4
CDR3 protein: ASSLRAGTGQY

V gene: TRBV18
CDR3 protein: ASSRTQDLYEQY

V gene: TRBV7-8
CDR3 protein: ASSLRTGGTDTQY

V gene: TRBV18
CDR3 protein: ASSPPGLPQRDTQY

V gene: TRBV6-1
CDR3 protein: ASIIYSWNTEAF

V gene: TRBV9
CDR3 protein: ASSVASGRARNEQY

V gene: TRBV7-9
CDR3 protein: ASSPVGEQY

V gene: TRBV11-2
CDR3 protein: ASSQAGTGTEAF

V gene: TRBV4-1
CDR3 protein: ASSQVLGYQPQH

V gene: TRBV2
CDR3 protein: ASSGVGLPEAF

V gene: TRBV2
CDR3 protein: ASSDRGPSYGYT

V gene: TRBV19
CDR3 protein: ASSAIRDRGWNSPLH

V gene: TRBV5-4
CDR3 protein: ASSPTGENEQF

V gene: TRBV19
CDR3 protein: ASSPPYRVGYEKLF

V gene: TRBV5-1
CDR3 protein: ASSLLASGGHYNEQF

V gene: TRBV7-2
CDR3 protein: ASSPRLAGGASSYEQY

V gene: TRBV5-1
CDR3 protein: ASSSGTGGPGTEAF

V gene: TRBV10-3
CDR3 protein: AISAGLAGGLYEQY

V gene: TRBV7-9
CDR3 protein: ASSPSSGGHYNEQF

V gene: TRBV7-9
CDR3 protein: ASSSLAGERDTQY

V gene: TRBV15
CDR3 protein: ATSRESWGGTEAF

V gene: TRBV6-5
CDR3 protein: ASSYKRSSYEQY

V gene: TRBV5-4
CDR3 protein: ASSRRAGPAYEQY

V gene: TRBV7-2
CDR3 protein: ASEWGLGGAAEAF

V gene: TRBV6-1
CDR3 protein: ASRRDTSTDTQY

V gene: TRBV27
CDR3 protein: ASSSGNEQY

V gene: TRBV13
CDR3 protein: ASSLARGSSYEQY

V gene: TRBV5-6
CDR3 protein: ASSLGQVTDTQY

V gene: TRBV6-4
CDR3 protein: ASSDSTSGSTDTQY

V gene: TRBV5-8
CDR3 protein: ASSLARGLYGYT

V gene: TRBV9
CDR3 protein: ASRGTGNSHEQF

V gene: TRBV5-1
CDR3 protein: ASSLDAGSEQY